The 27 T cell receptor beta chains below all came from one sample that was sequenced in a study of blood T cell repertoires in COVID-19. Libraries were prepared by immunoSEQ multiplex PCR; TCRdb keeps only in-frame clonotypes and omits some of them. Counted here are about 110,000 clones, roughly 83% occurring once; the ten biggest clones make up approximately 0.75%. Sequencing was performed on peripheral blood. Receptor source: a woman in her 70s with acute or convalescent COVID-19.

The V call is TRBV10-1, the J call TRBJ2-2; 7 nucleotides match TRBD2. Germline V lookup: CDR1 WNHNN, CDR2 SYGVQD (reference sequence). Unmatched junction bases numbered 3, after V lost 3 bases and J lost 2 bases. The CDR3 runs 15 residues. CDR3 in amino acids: CASSDQRGNTGELFF. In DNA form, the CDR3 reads TGCGCCAGCAGTGACCAGCGGGGCAACACCGGGGAGCTGTTTTTT.

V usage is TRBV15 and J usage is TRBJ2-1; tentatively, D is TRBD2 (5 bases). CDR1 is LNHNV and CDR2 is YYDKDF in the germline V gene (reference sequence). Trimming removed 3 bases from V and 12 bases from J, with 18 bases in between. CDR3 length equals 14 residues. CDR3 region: CATSSIYSVKGQFF. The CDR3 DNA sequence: TGTGCCACCAGCAGCATCTATAGCGTGAAGGGGCAGTTCTTC.

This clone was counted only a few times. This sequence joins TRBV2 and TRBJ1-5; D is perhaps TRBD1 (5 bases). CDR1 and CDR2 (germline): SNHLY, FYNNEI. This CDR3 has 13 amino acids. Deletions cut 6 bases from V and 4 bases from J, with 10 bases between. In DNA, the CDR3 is TGTGCCAGCAGCAAAAGGGGTAATCAGCCCCAGCATTTT. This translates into CASSKRGNQPQHF.

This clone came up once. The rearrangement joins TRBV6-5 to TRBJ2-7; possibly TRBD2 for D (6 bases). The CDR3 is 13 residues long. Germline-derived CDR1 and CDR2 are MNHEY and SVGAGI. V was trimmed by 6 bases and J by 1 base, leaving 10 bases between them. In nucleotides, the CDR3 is TGTGCCAGCAGACCGACTAGTTCCTACGAGCAGTACTTC. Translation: CASRPTSSYEQYF.

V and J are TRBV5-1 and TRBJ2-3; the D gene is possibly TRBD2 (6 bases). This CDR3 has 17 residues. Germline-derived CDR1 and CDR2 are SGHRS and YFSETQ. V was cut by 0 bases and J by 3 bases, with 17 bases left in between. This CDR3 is CASSLDDIGGGTDTQYF. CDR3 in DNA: TGCGCCAGCAGCTTGGATGACATCGGGGGTGGAACAGATACGCAGTATTTT. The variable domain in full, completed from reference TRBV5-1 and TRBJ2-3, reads KAGVTQTPRYLIKTRGQQVTLSCSPISGHRSVSWYQQTPGQGLQFLFEYFSETQRNKGNFPGRFSGRQFSNSRSEMNVSTLELGDSALYLCASSLDDIGGGTDTQYFGPGTRLTVL.

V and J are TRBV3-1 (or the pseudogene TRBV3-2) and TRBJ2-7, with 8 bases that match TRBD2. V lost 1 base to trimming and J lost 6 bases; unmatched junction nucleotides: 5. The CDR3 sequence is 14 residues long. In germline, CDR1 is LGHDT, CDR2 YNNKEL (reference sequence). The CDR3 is CASSQGWGTSEQYF. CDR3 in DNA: TGTGCCAGCAGCCAAGGATGGGGGACTAGCGAGCAGTACTTC.

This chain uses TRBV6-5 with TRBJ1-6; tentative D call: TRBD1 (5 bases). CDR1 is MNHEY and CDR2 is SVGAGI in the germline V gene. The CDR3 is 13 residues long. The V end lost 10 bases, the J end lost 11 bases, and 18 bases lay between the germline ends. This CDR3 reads CATLNRPDAPLHF. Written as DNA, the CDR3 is TGTGCCACCCTAAACAGGCCCGATGCACCCCTCCACTTT.

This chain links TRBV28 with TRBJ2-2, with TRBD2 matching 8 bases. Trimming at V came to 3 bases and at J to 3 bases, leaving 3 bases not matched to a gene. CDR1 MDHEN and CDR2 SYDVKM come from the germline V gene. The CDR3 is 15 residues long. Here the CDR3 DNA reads TGTGCCAGCAGTTTTCGACTAGCGCACACCGGGGAGCTGTTTTTT. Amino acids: CASSFRLAHTGELFF.

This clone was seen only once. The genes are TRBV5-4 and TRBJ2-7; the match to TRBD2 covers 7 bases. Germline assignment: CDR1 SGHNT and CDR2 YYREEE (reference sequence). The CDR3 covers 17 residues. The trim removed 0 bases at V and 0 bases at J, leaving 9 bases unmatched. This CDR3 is CASSLAPTSASSYEQYF. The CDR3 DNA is TGTGCCAGCAGCTTGGCCCCTACTAGCGCGTCCTCCTACGAGCAGTACTTC.

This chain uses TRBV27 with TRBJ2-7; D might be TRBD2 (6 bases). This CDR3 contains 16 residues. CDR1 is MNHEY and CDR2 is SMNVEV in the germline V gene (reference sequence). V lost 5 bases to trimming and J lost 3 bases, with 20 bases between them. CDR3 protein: CASSPLGGTDGYEQYF. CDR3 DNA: TGTGCCAGCAGTCCTCTCGGAGGGACGGATGGCTACGAGCAGTACTTC.

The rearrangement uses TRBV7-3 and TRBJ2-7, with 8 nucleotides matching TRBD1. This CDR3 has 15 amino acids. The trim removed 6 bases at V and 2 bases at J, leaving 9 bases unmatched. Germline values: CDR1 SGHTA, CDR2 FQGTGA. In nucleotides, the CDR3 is TGTGCCAGCAGTCCGAAGACAGGGGAGGCCTACGAGCAGTACTTC. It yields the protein CASSPKTGEAYEQYF.

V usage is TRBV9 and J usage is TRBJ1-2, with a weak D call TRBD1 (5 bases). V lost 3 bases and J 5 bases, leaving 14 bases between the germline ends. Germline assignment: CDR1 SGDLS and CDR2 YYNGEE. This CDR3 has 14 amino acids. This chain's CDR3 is CASSGWDRGYGYTF. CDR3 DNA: TGTGCCAGCAGCGGGTGGGACCGGGGGTATGGCTACACCTTC.

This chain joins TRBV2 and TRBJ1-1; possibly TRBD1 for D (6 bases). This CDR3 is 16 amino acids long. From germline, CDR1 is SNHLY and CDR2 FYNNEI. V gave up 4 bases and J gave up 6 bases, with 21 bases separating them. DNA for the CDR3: TGTGCCAGCAGTGCGGGAACAGGGAGGGGTAGGGCTGAAGCTTTCTTT. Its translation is CASSAGTGRGRAEAFF.

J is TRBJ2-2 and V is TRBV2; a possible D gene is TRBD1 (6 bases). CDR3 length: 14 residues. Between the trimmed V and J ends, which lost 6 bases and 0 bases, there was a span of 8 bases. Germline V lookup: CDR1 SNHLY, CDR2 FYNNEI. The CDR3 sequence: CASRPGANTGELFF. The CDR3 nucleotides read TGTGCCAGCAGGCCAGGGGCGAACACCGGGGAGCTGTTTTTT.

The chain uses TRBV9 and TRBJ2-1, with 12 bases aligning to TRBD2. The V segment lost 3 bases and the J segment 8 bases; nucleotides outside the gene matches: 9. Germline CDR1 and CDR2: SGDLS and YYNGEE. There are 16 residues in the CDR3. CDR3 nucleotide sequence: TGTGCCAGCAGCGCGACTAGCGGGGGCAGCTGGGATGAGCAGTTCTTC. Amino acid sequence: CASSATSGGSWDEQFF.

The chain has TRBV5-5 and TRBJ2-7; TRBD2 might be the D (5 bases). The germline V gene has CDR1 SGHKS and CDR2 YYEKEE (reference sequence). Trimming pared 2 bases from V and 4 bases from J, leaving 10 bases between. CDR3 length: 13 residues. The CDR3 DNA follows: TGTGCCAGCAGCTTTGGCAGGAGGTACGAGCAGTACTTC. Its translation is CASSFGRRYEQYF.

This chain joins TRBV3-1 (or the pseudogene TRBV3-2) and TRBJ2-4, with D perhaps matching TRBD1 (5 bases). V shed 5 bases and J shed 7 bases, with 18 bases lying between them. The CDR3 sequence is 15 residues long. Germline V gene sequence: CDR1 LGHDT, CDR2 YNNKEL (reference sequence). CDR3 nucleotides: TGTGCCAGCAGCAAACGCGCAGGGTTGGGGAACATTCAGTACTTC. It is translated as CASSKRAGLGNIQYF.

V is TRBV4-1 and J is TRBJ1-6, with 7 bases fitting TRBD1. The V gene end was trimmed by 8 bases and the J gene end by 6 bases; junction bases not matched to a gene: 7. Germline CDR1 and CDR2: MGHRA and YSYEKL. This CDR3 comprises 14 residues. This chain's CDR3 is CASSPEGANSPLHF. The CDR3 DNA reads TGCGCCAGCTCCCCGGAGGGGGCTAATTCACCCCTCCACTTT.

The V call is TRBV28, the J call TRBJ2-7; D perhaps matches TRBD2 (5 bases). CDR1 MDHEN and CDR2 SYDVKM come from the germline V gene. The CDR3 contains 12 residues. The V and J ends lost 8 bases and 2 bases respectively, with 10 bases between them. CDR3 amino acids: CASAETTYEQYF. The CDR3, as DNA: TGTGCCAGCGCAGAGACTACCTACGAGCAGTACTTC.

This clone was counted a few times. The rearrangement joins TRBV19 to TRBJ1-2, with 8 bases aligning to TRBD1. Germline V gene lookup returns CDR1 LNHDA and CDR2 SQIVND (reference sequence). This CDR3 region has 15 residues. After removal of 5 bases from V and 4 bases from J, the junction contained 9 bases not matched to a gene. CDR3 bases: TGTGCCAGTAGTGTGAACAGGGGGATTGGCTATGGCTACACCTTC. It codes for CASSVNRGIGYGYTF.

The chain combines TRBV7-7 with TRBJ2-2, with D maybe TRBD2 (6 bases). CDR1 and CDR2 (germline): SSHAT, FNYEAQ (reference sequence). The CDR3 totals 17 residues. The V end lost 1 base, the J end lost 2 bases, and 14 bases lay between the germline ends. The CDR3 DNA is TGTGCCAGCAGCTTAGTATTTGGGCGGGGAAACACCGGGGAGCTGTTTTTT. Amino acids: CASSLVFGRGNTGELFF.

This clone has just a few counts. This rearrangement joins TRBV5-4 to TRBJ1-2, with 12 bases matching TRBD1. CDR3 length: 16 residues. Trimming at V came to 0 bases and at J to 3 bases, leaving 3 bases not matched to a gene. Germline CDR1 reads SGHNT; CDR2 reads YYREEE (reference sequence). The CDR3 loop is CASSLGGTGGDYGYTF. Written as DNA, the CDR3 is TGTGCCAGCAGCTTGGGCGGGACAGGGGGCGACTATGGCTACACCTTC.

The CDR3, as DNA: TGTGCCAGTAGTTCCTCCAGCGGGGGGGTTTTAAATGAGCAGTTCTTC. It yields the protein CASSSSSGGVLNEQFF. The J gene is TRBJ2-1, the V gene TRBV19; 10 nucleotides line up with TRBD2. CDR3 length: 16 residues. The germline gives CDR1 LNHDA, CDR2 SQIVND (reference sequence). The junction had 11 bases not matched to a gene; V was cut back by 5 bases and J by 7 bases.

The CDR3 bases are TGTGCCACCAGTGACAGGACAGGGAGCACAGATACGCAGTATTTT. This gives the protein CATSDRTGSTDTQYF. The chain employs TRBV24-1 and TRBJ2-3; 8 bases align to TRBD1. Germline V CDR1 and CDR2: KGHDR, SFDVKD. V was pared by 4 bases and J by 0 bases, with 2 bases of the junction left unmatched. The CDR3 length is 15 residues.

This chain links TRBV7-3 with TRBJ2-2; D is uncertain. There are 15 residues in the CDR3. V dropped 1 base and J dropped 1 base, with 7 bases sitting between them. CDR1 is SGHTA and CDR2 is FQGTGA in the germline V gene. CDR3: CASSLMAENTGELFF. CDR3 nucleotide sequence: TGTGCCAGCAGCTTAATGGCAGAGAACACCGGGGAGCTGTTTTTT.

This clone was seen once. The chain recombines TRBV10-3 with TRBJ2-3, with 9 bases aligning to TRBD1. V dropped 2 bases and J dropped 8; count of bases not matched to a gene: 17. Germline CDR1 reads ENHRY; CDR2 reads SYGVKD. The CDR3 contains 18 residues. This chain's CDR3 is CAISETFGDRVHWGTQYF. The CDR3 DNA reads TGTGCCATCAGTGAGACCTTTGGGGACAGGGTTCATTGGGGTACGCAGTATTTT.

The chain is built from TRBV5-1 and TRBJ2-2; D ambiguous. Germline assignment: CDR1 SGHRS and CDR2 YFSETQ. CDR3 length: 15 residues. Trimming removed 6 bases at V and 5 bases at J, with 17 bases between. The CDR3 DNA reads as TGCGCCAGCAACCAATTTGATTCTACTACCGGGGAGCTGTTTTTT. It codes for CASNQFDSTTGELFF.